This T cell receptor (beta chain) was identified during a study of T cells in Graves' hyperthyroidism and ophthalmopathy. Deletions cut 6 bases from V and 0 bases from J, with 11 bases between. Germline V gene lookup returns CDR1 ENHRY and CDR2 SYGVKD. The length of the CDR3 is 14 residues. This clonotype was observed at least ten times. Amplified regions were TCR beta CDR3 sequences from RNA transcripts. Using the HTBI primer set, a first-round RT-PCR was run on the TCR CDR3. In TCRdb, the multiplex PCR reads were re-called with MiXCR into one record per CDR3 protein. The sample yields 500,000 to 650,000 distinct CDR3 sequences, about 15% seen once.

The origin of this receptor is a woman aged 40 to 50 with Graves' hyperthyroidism. Material for sequencing was blood. The chain carries TRBV10-3 and TRBJ1-1; D perhaps matches TRBD1 (6 bases). The CDR3 nucleotides read TGTGCCATCAGCCACAGGGAAATGAACACTGAAGCTTTCTTT. The encoded protein is CAISHREMNTEAFF.